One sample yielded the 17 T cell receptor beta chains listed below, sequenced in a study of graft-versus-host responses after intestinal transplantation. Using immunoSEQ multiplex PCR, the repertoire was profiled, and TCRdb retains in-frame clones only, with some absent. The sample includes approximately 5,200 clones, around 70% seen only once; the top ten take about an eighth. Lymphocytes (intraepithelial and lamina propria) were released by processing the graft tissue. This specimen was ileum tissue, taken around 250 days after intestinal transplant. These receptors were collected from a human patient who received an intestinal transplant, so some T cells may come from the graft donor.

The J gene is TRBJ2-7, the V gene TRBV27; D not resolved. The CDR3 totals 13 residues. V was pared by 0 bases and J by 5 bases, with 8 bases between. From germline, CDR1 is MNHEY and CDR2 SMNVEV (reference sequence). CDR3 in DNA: TGTGCCAGCAGTTTATCATCGGTTAACGAGCAGTACTTC. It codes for CASSLSSVNEQYF.

The DNA for the CDR3 is TGTGCCAGTAGTACCGGGACAGGAGGTACACCCCTCCACTTT. Protein product: CASSTGTGGTPLHF. The chain recombines TRBV19 with TRBJ1-6, with TRBD1 identical over 8 bases. The CDR3 spans 14 residues. J gave up 11 bases and V 4 bases, and 7 bases lay outside the gene matches. Per germline, CDR1 LNHDA and CDR2 SQIVND (reference sequence).

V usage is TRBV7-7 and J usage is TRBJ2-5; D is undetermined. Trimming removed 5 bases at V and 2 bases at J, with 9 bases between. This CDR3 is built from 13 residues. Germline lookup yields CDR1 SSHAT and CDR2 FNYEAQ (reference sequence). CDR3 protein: CASSDLFQETQYF. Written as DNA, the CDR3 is TGTGCCAGCAGCGATCTATTTCAAGAGACCCAGTACTTC. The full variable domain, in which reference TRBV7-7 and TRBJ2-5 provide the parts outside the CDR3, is GAGVSQSPRYKVTKRGQDVTLRCDPISSHATLYWYQQALGQGPEFLTYFNYEAQPDKSGLPSDRFSAERPEGSISTLTIQRTEQRDSAMYRCASSDLFQETQYFGPGTRLLVL.

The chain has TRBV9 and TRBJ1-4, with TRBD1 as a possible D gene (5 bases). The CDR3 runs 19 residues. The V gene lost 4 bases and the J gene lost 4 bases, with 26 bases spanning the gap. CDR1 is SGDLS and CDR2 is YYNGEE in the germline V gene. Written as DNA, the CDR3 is TGTGCCAGCAGCCCCCAAGGAGGGATGGTGCAGGGCGTTAATGAAAAACTGTTTTTT. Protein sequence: CASSPQGGMVQGVNEKLFF.

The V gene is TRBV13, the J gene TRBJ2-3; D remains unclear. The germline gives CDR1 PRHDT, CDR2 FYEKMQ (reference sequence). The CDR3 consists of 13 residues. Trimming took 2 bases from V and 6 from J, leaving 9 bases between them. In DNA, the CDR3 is TGTGCCAGCAGCTTAATGAGATCTGATACGCAGTATTTT. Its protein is CASSLMRSDTQYF.

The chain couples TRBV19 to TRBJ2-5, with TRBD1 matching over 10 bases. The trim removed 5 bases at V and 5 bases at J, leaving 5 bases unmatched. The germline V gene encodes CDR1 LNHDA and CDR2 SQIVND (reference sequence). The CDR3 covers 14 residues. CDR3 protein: CASSGTGEVETQYF. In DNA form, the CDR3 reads TGTGCCAGTAGTGGGACAGGGGAAGTTGAGACCCAGTACTTC.

CDR3 residues: CASRRDFQETQYF. In DNA, the CDR3 is TGTGCCAGCAGGCGGGACTTCCAAGAGACCCAGTACTTC. The chain has TRBV7-9 and TRBJ2-5; tentative D call: TRBD2 (6 bases). The CDR3 covers 13 residues. The germline gives CDR1 SEHNR, CDR2 FQNEAQ (reference sequence). V lost 6 bases to trimming and J lost 1 base, with 9 bases between them.

As DNA, the CDR3 is TGTGCCAGCAGTGGTAGCCTAGCGGGAGGAAATGAGCAGTTCTTC. Its protein product is CASSGSLAGGNEQFF. This chain connects TRBV6-1 to TRBJ2-1, with 11 bases identical to TRBD2. V was clipped by 4 bases and J by 7 bases; unmatched bases: 6. Germline CDR1 reads MNHNS; CDR2 reads SASEGT. CDR3 length: 15 amino acids.

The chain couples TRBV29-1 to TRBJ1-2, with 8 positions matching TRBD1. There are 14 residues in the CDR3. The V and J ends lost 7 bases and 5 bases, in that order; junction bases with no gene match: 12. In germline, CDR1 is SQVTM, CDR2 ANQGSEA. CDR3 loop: CSARTGSGVYGYTF. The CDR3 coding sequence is TGCAGCGCCCGGACAGGGAGTGGGGTTTATGGCTACACCTTC.

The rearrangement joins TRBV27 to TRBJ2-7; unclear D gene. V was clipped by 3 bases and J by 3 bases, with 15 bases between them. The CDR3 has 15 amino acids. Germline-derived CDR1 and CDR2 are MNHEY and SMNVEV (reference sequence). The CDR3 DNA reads TGTGCCAGCAGTTTCTCCCTTGGGCAGTTCTACGAGCAGTACTTC. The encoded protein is CASSFSLGQFYEQYF.

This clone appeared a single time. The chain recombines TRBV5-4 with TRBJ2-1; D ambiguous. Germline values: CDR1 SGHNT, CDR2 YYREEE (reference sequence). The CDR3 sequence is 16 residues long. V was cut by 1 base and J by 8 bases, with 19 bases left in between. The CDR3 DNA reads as TGTGCCAGCAGCTTGCGATGGCTAGGAACTGGCGATGAGCAGTTCTTC. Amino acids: CASSLRWLGTGDEQFF.

CDR3 bases: TGCGCCAGCAGCCAAGAAGACAGTTCCAACAATGAGCAGTTCTTC. It encodes CASSQEDSSNNEQFF. The rearrangement uses TRBV4-1 and TRBJ2-1; D is possibly TRBD1 (5 bases). Germline V gene sequence: CDR1 MGHRA, CDR2 YSYEKL. The CDR3 sequence is 15 residues long. With 0 bases removed from V and 5 bases from J, the gap between germline ends came to 11 bases.

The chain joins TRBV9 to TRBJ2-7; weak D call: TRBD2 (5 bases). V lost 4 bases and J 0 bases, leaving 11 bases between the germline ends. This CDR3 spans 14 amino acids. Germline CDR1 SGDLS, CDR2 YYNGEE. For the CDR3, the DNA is TGTGCCAGCAGCCGGACTTGGAGCTCCTACGAGCAGTACTTC. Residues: CASSRTWSSYEQYF.

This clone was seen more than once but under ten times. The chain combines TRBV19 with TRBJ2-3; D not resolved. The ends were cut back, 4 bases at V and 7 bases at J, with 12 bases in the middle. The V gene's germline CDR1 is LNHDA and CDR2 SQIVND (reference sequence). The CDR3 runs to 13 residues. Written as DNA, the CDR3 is TGTGCCAGTAGTAATTCGGTGTTCAATACGCAGTATTTT. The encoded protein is CASSNSVFNTQYF.

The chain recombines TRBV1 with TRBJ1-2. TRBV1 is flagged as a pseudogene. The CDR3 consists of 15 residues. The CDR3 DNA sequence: TGCACCAGCAGCCAGCTCCGGGGGGTGGGCTATGGCTACACCTTC. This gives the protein CTSSQLRGVGYGYTF.

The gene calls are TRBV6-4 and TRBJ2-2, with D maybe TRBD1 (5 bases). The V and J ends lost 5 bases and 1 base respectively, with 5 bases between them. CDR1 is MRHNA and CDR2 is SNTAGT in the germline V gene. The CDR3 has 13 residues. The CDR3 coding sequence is TGTGCCAGCAGTCAGGGGAACACCGGGGAGCTGTTTTTT. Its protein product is CASSQGNTGELFF.

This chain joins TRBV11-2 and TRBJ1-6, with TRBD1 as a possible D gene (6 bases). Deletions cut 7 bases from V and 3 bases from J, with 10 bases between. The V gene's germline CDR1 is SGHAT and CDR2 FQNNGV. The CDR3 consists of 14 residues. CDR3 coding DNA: TGTGCCAGCACGGGGGGGCTCTATAATTCACCCCTCCACTTT. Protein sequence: CASTGGLYNSPLHF.